Below are 20 T cell receptor beta chains sequenced from a single sample in a study of shared clonotypes between healthy human individuals. Clones were sequenced by immunoSEQ multiplex PCR, and TCRdb holds only the in-frame ones, with some missing. The sample has 2.5 million or so clones, more than 90% seen once; the top ten hold 0.13% to 0.15%. The specimen sequenced was naive CD4+ T cells sorted from blood. Subset here: CD45RA+ positively selected. The receptors shown here come from a man aged 18 to 35 in good health.

The chain joins TRBV5-1 to TRBJ1-1, with D unclear. V lost 0 bases and J lost 5, with 11 bases in between. Per germline, CDR1 SGHRS and CDR2 YFSETQ. The length of the CDR3 is 14 residues. The CDR3: CASSLGADITEAFF. The CDR3 DNA reads TGCGCCAGCAGCTTGGGGGCAGATATAACTGAAGCTTTCTTT.

The J gene is TRBJ1-3, the V gene TRBV18; D uncertain. Germline V gene sequence: CDR1 KGHSH, CDR2 LQKENI. This CDR3 spans 15 amino acids. Between the trimmed V and J ends, which lost 0 bases and 4 bases, there was a span of 10 bases. In DNA form, the CDR3 reads TGTGCCAGCTCACCACCGAATCTGTCCGGAAACACCATATATTTT. Encoded protein: CASSPPNLSGNTIYF.

This sequence joins TRBV30 and TRBJ2-7; 9 nucleotides align to TRBD1. This CDR3 region has 12 residues. V lost 5 bases and J lost 3; bases outside the gene matches: 2. CDR1 is GTSNPN and CDR2 is SVGIG in the germline V gene (reference sequence). This CDR3 reads CAWGQGRYEQYF. In nucleotides, the CDR3 is TGTGCCTGGGGACAGGGGCGCTACGAGCAGTACTTC.

The V and J genes are TRBV6-1 and TRBJ2-2; 7 nucleotides agree with TRBD1. The junction had 9 bases not matched to a gene; V was cut back by 2 bases and J by 6 bases. CDR3 length equals 16 residues. Germline V CDR1 and CDR2: MNHNS, SASEGT. The CDR3: CASSEPSDRPSGELFF. CDR3 bases: TGTGCCAGCAGTGAACCTTCGGACAGGCCTTCCGGGGAGCTGTTTTTT.

The chain recombines TRBV7-9 with TRBJ2-3; possibly TRBD1 or TRBD2 for D (6 bases each). The V end lost 3 bases, the J end lost 5 bases, and 18 bases lay between the germline ends. CDR1 and CDR2 from the germline V gene are SEHNR and FQNEAQ (reference sequence). The CDR3 covers 16 residues. CDR3 sequence (DNA): TGTGCCAGCAGCTTGGACGGGGGCCCCGCCATAGATACGCAGTATTTT. Translating it yields CASSLDGGPAIDTQYF.

The CDR3, as DNA: TGTGCCAGTAGTACTCAGGGGGTTAGCAATCAGCCCCAGCATTTT. Protein sequence: CASSTQGVSNQPQHF. The chain joins TRBV19 to TRBJ1-5; 7 bases are a match to TRBD1. Germline lookup yields CDR1 LNHDA and CDR2 SQIVND (reference sequence). There are 15 residues in the CDR3. Losses at the gene ends were 4 bases for V and 0 bases for J; bases not matched to a gene: 3.

Remarks on this clone: The same CDR3 can be traced to other DNA sequences in this sample. The chain joins TRBV29-1 to TRBJ2-3, with no clear D. With 5 bases removed from V and 4 bases from J, the gap between germline ends came to 7 bases. This CDR3 has 11 amino acids. CDR1 is SQVTM, CDR2 ANQGSEA, per germline. This chain's CDR3 is CSVLRADTQYF. The CDR3 bases are TGCAGCGTTTTAAGGGCAGATACGCAGTATTTT.

V usage is TRBV5-6 and J usage is TRBJ2-3; D not resolved. Trimming removed 6 bases at V and 0 bases at J, with 20 bases between. CDR1 and CDR2 (germline): SGHDT, YYEEEE. This CDR3 contains 17 residues. CDR3 sequence: CASKTWAQLSSTDTQYF. Written as DNA, the CDR3 is TGTGCCAGCAAAACTTGGGCGCAGCTATCTAGCACAGATACGCAGTATTTT. Variable domain in full (rest from reference TRBV5-6 and TRBJ2-3): DAGVTQSPTHLIKTRGQQVTLRCSPKSGHDTVSWYQQALGQGPQFIFQYYEEEERQRGNFPDRFSGHQFPNYSSELNVNALLLGDSALYLCASKTWAQLSSTDTQYFGPGTRLTVL.

The chain links TRBV7-6 to TRBJ2-7; D unclear. V lost 5 bases and J 4 bases, leaving 18 bases between the germline ends. This CDR3 contains 15 residues. Looked up from germline, CDR1 is SGHVS and CDR2 is FNYEAQ. The CDR3 DNA is TGTGCCAGCAGCCTGGACGGAGTTCCTAGTTACGAGCAGTACTTC. Translating it yields CASSLDGVPSYEQYF.

As to this clone: The sample has other DNA sequences that encode this CDR3 too. V gene TRBV7-2 combines with J gene TRBJ2-7; unclear D gene. Germline CDR1 reads SGHTA; CDR2 reads FQGNSA. The CDR3 totals 14 residues. The V end was cut by 5 bases, the J end by 3 bases, with 14 bases between. Written as DNA, the CDR3 is TGTGCCAGCAGCCCACTGGGAATAGGCTACGAGCAGTACTTC. Its protein is CASSPLGIGYEQYF. The entire variable domain, with the rest obtained from reference TRBV7-2 and TRBJ2-7, is as follows: GAGVSQSPSNKVTEKGKDVELRCDPISGHTALYWYRQSLGQGLEFLIYFQGNSAPDKSGLPSDRFSAERTGGSVSTLTIQRTQQEDSAVYLCASSPLGIGYEQYFGPGTRLTVT.

The chain links TRBV19 to TRBJ2-5, with D perhaps assigned TRBD1 or TRBD2 (6 bases each). Looked up from germline, CDR1 is LNHDA and CDR2 is SQIVND (reference sequence). The CDR3 is made up of 14 amino acids. V lost 1 base to trimming and J lost 9 bases, with 15 bases between them. The CDR3 DNA follows: TGTGCCAGTAGTATAGCAGGGGAGGTTCGGGCCCAGTACTTC. Protein sequence: CASSIAGEVRAQYF.

The V gene is TRBV7-2, the J gene TRBJ2-7; D is perhaps TRBD2 (6 bases). In germline, CDR1 is SGHTA, CDR2 FQGNSA. The CDR3 sequence is 16 residues long. Trimming took 5 bases from V and 6 from J, leaving 23 bases between them. Here the CDR3 reads CASSQGDGGVLREQYF. Here the CDR3 DNA reads TGTGCCAGCAGCCAAGGGGACGGAGGGGTATTGCGCGAGCAGTACTTC.

The chain uses TRBV6-1 and TRBJ1-4; D may be TRBD1 (5 bases). V was pared by 7 bases and J by 6 bases, with 15 bases between. Looked up from germline, CDR1 is MNHNS and CDR2 is SASEGT. The CDR3 contains 14 residues. The CDR3 coding sequence is TGTGCCAGCAAGATCGACAGAAGCCATGAAAAACTGTTTTTT. Translated: CASKIDRSHEKLFF.

In its sample, this clone was seen a few times. The rearrangement joins TRBV30 to TRBJ1-5, with 7 bases matching TRBD1. The ends lost 5 bases at V and 3 bases at J; junction bases unmatched: 7. This CDR3 spans 14 amino acids. CDR1 is GTSNPN, CDR2 SVGIG, per germline (reference sequence). CDR3 residues: CAWSSTGTNQPQHF. The CDR3 region has the DNA TGTGCCTGGTCTTCGACAGGGACCAATCAGCCCCAGCATTTT.

This sequence joins TRBV4-3 and TRBJ1-4; 8 bases agree with TRBD1. The CDR3 runs 13 residues. Unmatched junction bases numbered 4, after V lost 0 bases and J lost 13 bases. Germline CDR1 is LGHNA and CDR2 is YSLEER. In DNA, the CDR3 is TGCGCCAGCAGCCAAGATAGGACAGGGCTACTGTTTTTT. It codes for CASSQDRTGLLFF.

The DNA for the CDR3 is TGTGCCAGAGGGGTCGGGATGAGCTCTGGAAACACCATATATTTT. It codes for CARGVGMSSGNTIYF. The chain joins TRBV2 to TRBJ1-3; perhaps TRBD1 as D (5 bases). Trimming took 9 bases from V and 0 from J, leaving 15 bases between them. CDR1 and CDR2 (germline): SNHLY, FYNNEI. This CDR3 region has 15 residues.

CDR3: CASSFLLARSSYNEQFF. In nucleotides, the CDR3 is TGTGCCAGTAGTTTCCTTCTAGCGAGGAGCTCCTACAATGAGCAGTTCTTC. J is TRBJ2-1 and V is TRBV19; possible D gene TRBD2, 6 bases. V lost 5 bases and J lost 0, with 17 bases in between. This CDR3 comprises 17 residues. Germline V gives CDR1 LNHDA, CDR2 SQIVND (reference sequence).

The chain joins TRBV7-8 to TRBJ1-1; D is unclear. The length of the CDR3 is 15 residues. CDR1 is SGHVS, CDR2 FQNEAQ, per germline. Trimming removed 5 bases from V and 4 bases from J, with 17 bases in between. CDR3 sequence reads: CASSPAPGRGTEAFF. Here the CDR3 DNA reads TGTGCCAGCAGCCCCGCTCCCGGGCGGGGCACTGAAGCTTTCTTT.

This clone was counted a few times. The chain joins TRBV6-1 to TRBJ1-5, with TRBD1 as a possible D gene (6 bases). Germline CDR1 is MNHNS and CDR2 is SASEGT. Trimming stripped 1 base from V and 6 bases from J, with 10 bases between. CDR3 length: 14 amino acids. The CDR3 region has the DNA TGTGCCAGCAGTGAAGTCAGGGGTATTCAGCCCCAGCATTTT. Amino acids: CASSEVRGIQPQHF.

This chain connects TRBV6-6 to TRBJ1-1; D is possibly TRBD1 (5 bases). This CDR3 region has 13 residues. Trimming stripped 5 bases from V and 11 bases from J, with 18 bases between. The germline gives CDR1 MNHNY, CDR2 SVGAGI (reference sequence). In nucleotides, the CDR3 is TGTGCCAGCAGTCGGACTTTCCAGGGTGGGGCTTTCTTT. This sequence encodes CASSRTFQGGAFF.